The 32 T cell receptor beta chains in this list originate from one sample, sequenced in a study of blood T cell repertoires in COVID-19. The assay was immunoSEQ multiplex PCR, and TCRdb's table has in-frame clones only and misses some. The table shows about 190,000 clones, with around 88% occurring only once. Sequencing was carried out using peripheral blood. These receptors originate from a woman in her twenties or thirties with acute or convalescent COVID-19.

The chain couples TRBV5-1 to TRBJ1-1; 7 nucleotides line up with TRBD1. V lost 3 bases, J lost 7 bases, and 3 bases stayed unmatched. This CDR3 is 12 amino acids long. Germline V lookup: CDR1 SGHRS, CDR2 YFSETQ. Here the CDR3 reads CASSSRDSEAFF. DNA of the CDR3: TGCGCCAGCAGCTCCCGGGACAGTGAAGCTTTCTTT.

The V gene is TRBV10-2, the J gene TRBJ2-1; the match to TRBD2 covers 7 bases. Germline CDR1 is WSHSY and CDR2 is SAAADI. V shed 8 bases and J 0 bases; nucleotides not matched to a gene: 7. CDR3 size: 15 residues. The CDR3: CASELAGRSYNEQFF. The CDR3 coding sequence is TGCGCCAGCGAATTAGCGGGCCGCTCCTACAATGAGCAGTTCTTC.

The table lists this clone with a count of one. The genes are TRBV5-5 and TRBJ1-1, with D possibly TRBD1 on 5 matching bases. The CDR3 covers 14 residues. The V and J ends lost 2 bases and 5 bases respectively, with 13 bases between them. CDR1 is SGHKS and CDR2 is YYEKEE in the germline V gene (reference sequence). CDR3 loop: CASSFQGSWTEAFF. The CDR3 DNA reads as TGTGCCAGCAGCTTTCAGGGATCGTGGACTGAAGCTTTCTTT.

The J gene is TRBJ1-3, the V gene TRBV29-1, with D hard to call. There are 13 residues in the CDR3. Germline CDR1 reads SQVTM; CDR2 reads ANQGSEA. V was trimmed by 5 bases and J by 7 bases, leaving 15 bases between them. Written as DNA, the CDR3 is TGCAGCGTTTCCCGTCCGGGAGATAACACCATATATTTT. This encodes CSVSRPGDNTIYF.

In its sample, this clone was seen a few times. The chain employs TRBV27 and TRBJ2-7; 8 positions match TRBD2. J gave up 2 bases and V 6 bases, and 9 bases lay outside the gene matches. The V gene's germline CDR1 is MNHEY and CDR2 SMNVEV (reference sequence). This CDR3 has 15 residues. The CDR3 DNA sequence: TGTGCCAGCAGGAGCAACCGGGAGGGCCCCTACGAGCAGTACTTC. It encodes CASRSNREGPYEQYF.

The chain recombines TRBV28 with TRBJ1-1, with D possibly matching TRBD1 (5 bases). Trimming stripped 10 bases from V and 11 bases from J, with 20 bases between. The CDR3 runs 12 residues. The germline CDR1 and CDR2 sequences are MDHEN and SYDVKM. CDR3 loop: CATQQDSREAFF. Written as DNA, the CDR3 is TGTGCCACCCAACAGGATTCACGCGAGGCTTTCTTT.

This rearrangement joins TRBV30 to TRBJ2-7; 9 bases match TRBD2. This CDR3 contains 12 residues. Germline assignment: CDR1 GTSNPN and CDR2 SVGIG (reference sequence). V lost 8 bases, J lost 1 base, and 3 bases stayed unmatched. The CDR3 reads CAHSGSSYEQYF. The CDR3 bases are TGTGCCCATAGCGGGAGTTCCTACGAGCAGTACTTC.

The V and J genes are TRBV19 and TRBJ1-1; 8 bases are shared with TRBD1. Unmatched junction bases numbered 12, after V lost 7 bases and J lost 5 bases. The CDR3 has 15 amino acids. CDR1 is LNHDA, CDR2 SQIVND, per germline (reference sequence). The CDR3 protein is CASKGTLDRATEAFF. The CDR3 nucleotides are TGTGCCAGTAAAGGAACTCTGGACAGGGCAACTGAAGCTTTCTTT.

V and J are TRBV19 and TRBJ1-1; TRBD1 is a possible D gene (5 bases). The CDR3 covers 12 residues. The ends were cut back, 3 bases at V and 6 bases at J, with 8 bases in the middle. CDR1 LNHDA and CDR2 SQIVND come from the germline V gene (reference sequence). The CDR3 spells CASSIGAAEAFF. CDR3 DNA sequence: TGTGCCAGTAGTATTGGGGCGGCTGAAGCTTTCTTT.

V and J are TRBV9 and TRBJ2-1; 8 bases are a match to TRBD2. Germline V gene lookup returns CDR1 SGDLS and CDR2 YYNGEE. J was trimmed by 0 bases and V by 2 bases; bases with no gene match: 1. The CDR3 contains 15 residues. The CDR3 coding sequence is TGTGCCAGCAGCGTTAGCGGGATCTCCTACAATGAGCAGTTCTTC. It yields the protein CASSVSGISYNEQFF.

On this clone itself: Other DNA sequences from this sample encode an identical CDR3 as well. The chain recombines TRBV27 with TRBJ2-7; the D gene is possibly TRBD1 (6 bases). V was cut by 2 bases and J by 3 bases, with 8 bases left in between. The CDR3 consists of 13 residues. Germline V gene data show CDR1 as MNHEY and CDR2 as SMNVEV (reference sequence). The CDR3 nucleotides are TGTGCCAGCAGTTTAGGGACAAACTACGAGCAGTACTTC. Protein sequence: CASSLGTNYEQYF.

CDR3 DNA: TGTGCCAGCAGCCGGTCGTGGACCCAGTACTTC. Translating it yields CASSRSWTQYF. This sequence joins TRBV6-5 and TRBJ2-5; D is ambiguous. Per germline, CDR1 MNHEY and CDR2 SVGAGI. This CDR3 comprises 11 residues. V dropped 6 bases and J dropped 7 bases, with 9 bases sitting between them.

Here the CDR3 DNA reads TGTGCCACTCGACAGGGGGCGAACACCGGGGAGCTGTTTTTT. It translates to CATRQGANTGELFF. The V gene is TRBV6-5, the J gene TRBJ2-2; 9 bases agree with TRBD1. The CDR3 is 14 residues long. Germline lookup yields CDR1 MNHEY and CDR2 SVGAGI. V gave up 10 bases and J gave up 0 bases; unmatched junction bases: 3.

This clone was seen more than once but under ten times. This chain joins TRBV19 and TRBJ1-1; no reliable D call. V was cut by 6 bases and J by 3 bases, with 14 bases left in between. Germline values: CDR1 LNHDA, CDR2 SQIVND (reference sequence). The CDR3 contains 14 residues. The CDR3 DNA reads TGTGCCAGTAGAAACCCCACCGAGGACACTGAAGCTTTCTTT. Its translation is CASRNPTEDTEAFF.

V usage is TRBV19 and J usage is TRBJ2-2; D is undetermined. Trimming stripped 2 bases from V and 1 base from J, with 8 bases between. Per germline, CDR1 LNHDA and CDR2 SQIVND (reference sequence). The CDR3 sequence is 15 residues long. CDR3 coding DNA: TGTGCCAGTAGTATACCCTCCCGGAACACCGGGGAGCTGTTTTTT. Amino acids: CASSIPSRNTGELFF.

The chain recombines TRBV7-2 with TRBJ2-7; 7 bases map to TRBD1. The CDR3 runs to 13 residues. Germline loops: CDR1 SGHTA, CDR2 FQGNSA. The J segment lost 7 bases and the V segment lost 3 bases, leaving 6 bases of the junction unmatched. The chain's CDR3 is CASSFDREREQYF. The DNA for the CDR3 is TGTGCCAGCAGCTTCGACAGGGAAAGGGAGCAGTACTTC.

The chain combines TRBV5-1 with TRBJ2-5; no firm D call. The CDR3 has 14 residues. Trimming left V 4 bases short and J 12 bases short, with 22 bases between. Germline-derived CDR1 and CDR2 are SGHRS and YFSETQ. CDR3 loop: CASSPDTASKEKYF. CDR3 DNA sequence: TGCGCCAGCAGCCCAGACACTGCGAGCAAAGAGAAGTACTTC.

The chain carries TRBV3-1 (or the pseudogene TRBV3-2) and TRBJ2-3; 11 bases line up with TRBD2. The germline V gene encodes CDR1 LGHDT and CDR2 YNNKEL (reference sequence). V lost 5 bases, J lost 0 bases, and 4 bases stayed unmatched. The CDR3 covers 16 residues. The CDR3 loop reads CASSAWTSGSTDTQYF. Written as DNA, the CDR3 is TGTGCCAGCAGCGCCTGGACTAGCGGGAGCACAGATACGCAGTATTTT.

This rearrangement joins TRBV25-1 to TRBJ1-1; no definite D call. The CDR3 is 12 residues long. Deletions cut 3 bases from V and 3 bases from J, with 5 bases between. Germline CDR1 reads MGHDK; CDR2 reads SYGVNS. The CDR3 DNA is TGTGCCAGCAGTGATGTCTACACTGAAGCTTTCTTT. The encoded protein is CASSDVYTEAFF.

The chain has TRBV15 and TRBJ1-3; 7 positions match TRBD1. The trim removed 1 base at V and 3 bases at J, leaving 9 bases unmatched. The CDR3 has 17 amino acids. Germline CDR1 reads LNHNV; CDR2 reads YYDKDF (reference sequence). CDR3 protein: CATSRGPGTEHGNTIYF. The CDR3 nucleotides are TGTGCCACCAGCAGAGGTCCCGGGACAGAGCATGGAAACACCATATATTTT.

The chain joins TRBV9 to TRBJ2-1, with a weak D call TRBD1 (6 bases). Per the germline V gene, CDR1 is SGDLS and CDR2 is YYNGEE. V lost 0 bases, J lost 8 bases, and 6 bases lay in between. The CDR3 consists of 12 residues. The CDR3 coding sequence is TGTGCCAGCAGCGTAGAGGGGGATGAGCAGTTCTTC. It is translated as CASSVEGDEQFF.

The chain has TRBV4-1 and TRBJ2-1; the match to TRBD1 covers 7 bases. V dropped 10 bases and J dropped 8; count of bases not matched to a gene: 14. The CDR3 contains 14 residues. Germline CDR1 and CDR2: MGHRA and YSYEKL. The CDR3 DNA sequence: TGCGCCACGGGCTGGGGACAGAGTGGCGATGAGCAGTTCTTC. Translation: CATGWGQSGDEQFF.

The chain employs TRBV20-1 and TRBJ1-1; no definite D call. V was trimmed by 3 bases and J by 7 bases, leaving 9 bases between them. The CDR3 consists of 11 residues. Germline lookup yields CDR1 DFQATT and CDR2 SNEGSKA (reference sequence). The CDR3 DNA sequence: TGCAGTGCTAGGAGCTTGATTGAAGCTTTCTTT. It yields the protein CSARSLIEAFF.

This chain links TRBV2 with TRBJ2-1; TRBD2 agrees at 7 bases. The germline gives CDR1 SNHLY, CDR2 FYNNEI. V lost 7 bases and J lost 5; bases outside the gene matches: 8. The length of the CDR3 is 14 residues. The CDR3 is CASTRLARDNEQFF. The CDR3 region has the DNA TGTGCCAGCACCCGACTAGCTCGTGACAATGAGCAGTTCTTC.

This chain links TRBV15 with TRBJ1-1, with D uncertain. The V end lost 1 base, the J end lost 3 bases, and 12 bases lay between the germline ends. The CDR3 totals 15 residues. Germline CDR1 is LNHNV and CDR2 is YYDKDF (reference sequence). The CDR3 DNA reads TGTGCCACCAGCAGAGGAGTTGTTTTTGACACTGAAGCTTTCTTT. This translates into CATSRGVVFDTEAFF.

The V and J genes are TRBV11-3 and TRBJ2-1; 10 nucleotides agree with TRBD2. Per germline, CDR1 SGHNT and CDR2 YENEEA. The CDR3 contains 15 residues. After removal of 5 bases from V and 7 bases from J, the junction contained 8 bases not matched to a gene. The CDR3, as DNA: TGTGCCAGCAGCCCTAGCGGGAGTAGGGGGAATGAGCAGTTCTTC. Its translation: CASSPSGSRGNEQFF. Full variable domain (outside the CDR3, taken from reference TRBV11-3 and TRBJ2-1): EAGVVQSPRYKIIEKKQPVAFWCNPISGHNTLYWYLQNLGQGPELLIRYENEEAVDDSQLPKDRFSAERLKGVDSTLKIQPAELGDSAVYLCASSPSGSRGNEQFFGPGTRLTVL.

The J gene is TRBJ2-7, the V gene TRBV11-2; maybe TRBD2 (5 bases). V lost 4 bases, J lost 7 bases, and 11 bases lay in between. CDR1 is SGHAT, CDR2 FQNNGV, per germline. The length of the CDR3 is 12 residues. In DNA, the CDR3 is TGTGCCAGCAGCTATGGGAAGCGGGAGCAGTACTTC. It translates to CASSYGKREQYF. Using reference TRBV11-2 and TRBJ2-7 for the parts outside the CDR3, the full variable domain is EAGVAQSPRYKIIEKRQSVAFWCNPISGHATLYWYQQILGQGPKLLIQFQNNGVVDDSQLPKDRFSAERLKGVDSTLKIQPAKLEDSAVYLCASSYGKREQYFGPGTRLTVT.

V is TRBV19 and J is TRBJ1-2; D not resolved. The V end lost 3 bases, the J end lost 2 bases, and 7 bases lay between the germline ends. From germline, CDR1 is LNHDA and CDR2 SQIVND (reference sequence). The CDR3 length is 13 residues. CDR3 residues: CASSMIGNYGYTF. The CDR3 bases are TGTGCCAGTAGTATGATCGGGAACTATGGCTACACCTTC.

This clone was counted once. In DNA form, the CDR3 reads TGTGCCAGCAGCTCAAGGGGACTTTATGGCTACACCTTC. This sequence encodes CASSSRGLYGYTF. The rearrangement uses TRBV3-1 (or the pseudogene TRBV3-2) and TRBJ1-2; TRBD1 is a possible D gene (5 bases). This CDR3 spans 13 amino acids. Germline values: CDR1 LGHDT, CDR2 YNNKEL (reference sequence). The germline V and J ends were trimmed by 5 bases and 5 bases, with 12 bases remaining between them.

The chain joins TRBV29-1 to TRBJ2-3, with no clear D. Germline lookup yields CDR1 SQVTM and CDR2 ANQGSEA. V dropped 4 bases and J dropped 0 bases, with 5 bases sitting between them. This CDR3 spans 12 amino acids. The CDR3 loop is CSVGASTDTQYF. CDR3 DNA sequence: TGCAGCGTTGGAGCAAGCACAGATACGCAGTATTTT.

J is TRBJ2-7 and V is TRBV6-5; D is unresolved. This CDR3 region has 11 residues. Trimming cost V 0 bases and J 11 bases, with 8 bases left between them. The germline gives CDR1 MNHEY, CDR2 SVGAGI. This CDR3 is CASSYSELEYF. The CDR3 DNA follows: TGTGCCAGCAGTTACTCGGAGTTAGAGTACTTC.

This clone is a singleton in its sample. DNA for the CDR3: TGCAGTGCTAGTCGCAGCCCTGGACAGGGACGGGACACAGATACGCAGTATTTT. This gives the protein CSASRSPGQGRDTDTQYF. The chain carries TRBV20-1 and TRBJ2-3; TRBD1 aligns across 8 bases. V shed 3 bases and J 2 bases; nucleotides not matched to a gene: 16. Germline CDR1 reads DFQATT; CDR2 reads SNEGSKA (reference sequence). This CDR3 is built from 18 residues.